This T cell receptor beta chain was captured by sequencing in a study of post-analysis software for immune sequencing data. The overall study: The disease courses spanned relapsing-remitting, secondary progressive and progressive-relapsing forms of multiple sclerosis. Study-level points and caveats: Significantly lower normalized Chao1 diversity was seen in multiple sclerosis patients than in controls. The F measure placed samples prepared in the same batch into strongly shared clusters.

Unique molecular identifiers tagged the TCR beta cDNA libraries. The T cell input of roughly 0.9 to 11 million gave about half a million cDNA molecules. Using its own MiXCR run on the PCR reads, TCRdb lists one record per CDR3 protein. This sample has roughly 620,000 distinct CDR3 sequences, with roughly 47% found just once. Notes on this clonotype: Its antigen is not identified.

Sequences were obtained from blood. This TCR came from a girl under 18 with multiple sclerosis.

CDR3: CSARVPRGGYTDTQYF. The CDR3 region has the DNA TGCAGTGCTAGAGTCCCTAGGGGGGGGTACACAGATACGCAGTATTTT. The chain recombines TRBV20-1 with TRBJ2-3; possible D gene TRBD2, 7 bases. Trimming removed 1 base at V and 2 bases at J, with 16 bases between. CDR1 and CDR2 (germline): DFQATT, SNEGSKA (reference sequence). The CDR3 is made up of 16 amino acids.